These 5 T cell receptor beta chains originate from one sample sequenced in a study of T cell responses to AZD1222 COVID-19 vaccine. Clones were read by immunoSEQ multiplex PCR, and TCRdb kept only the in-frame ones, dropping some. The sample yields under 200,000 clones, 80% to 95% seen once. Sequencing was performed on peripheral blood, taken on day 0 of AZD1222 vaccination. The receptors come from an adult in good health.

This CDR3 is CASPYRRGDTGELFF. CDR3 nucleotides: TGTGCCAGCCCGTACCGTCGGGGGGACACCGGGGAGCTGTTTTTT. The V call is TRBV6-5, the J call TRBJ2-2, with TRBD2 identical over 7 bases. Trimming at V came to 8 bases and at J to 3 bases, leaving 9 bases not matched to a gene. CDR1 MNHEY and CDR2 SVGAGI come from the germline V gene. The CDR3 consists of 15 residues.

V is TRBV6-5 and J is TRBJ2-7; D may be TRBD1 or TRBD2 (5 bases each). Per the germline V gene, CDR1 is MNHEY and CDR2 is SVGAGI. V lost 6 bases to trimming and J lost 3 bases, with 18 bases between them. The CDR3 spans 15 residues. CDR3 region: CASRPNRDLNYEQYF. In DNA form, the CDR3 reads TGTGCCAGCAGACCTAACCGGGACCTAAACTACGAGCAGTACTTC.

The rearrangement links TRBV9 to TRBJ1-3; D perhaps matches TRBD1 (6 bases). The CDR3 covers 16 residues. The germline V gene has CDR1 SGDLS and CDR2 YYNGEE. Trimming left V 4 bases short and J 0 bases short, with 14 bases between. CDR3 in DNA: TGTGCCAGCAGCCCAAGGGACATTCGCTCTGGAAACACCATATATTTT. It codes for CASSPRDIRSGNTIYF.

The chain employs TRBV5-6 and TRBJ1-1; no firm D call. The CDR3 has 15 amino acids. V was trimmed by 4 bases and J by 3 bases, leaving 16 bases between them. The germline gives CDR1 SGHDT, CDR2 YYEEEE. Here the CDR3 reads CASSASFGGDTEAFF. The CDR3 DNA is TGTGCCAGCAGCGCCTCGTTCGGCGGGGACACTGAAGCTTTCTTT.

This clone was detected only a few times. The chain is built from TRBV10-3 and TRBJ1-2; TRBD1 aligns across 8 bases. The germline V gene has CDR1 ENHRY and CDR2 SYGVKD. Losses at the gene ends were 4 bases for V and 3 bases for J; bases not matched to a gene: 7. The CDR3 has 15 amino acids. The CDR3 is CAISAGTGAHYGYTF. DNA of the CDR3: TGTGCCATCAGTGCCGGGACAGGCGCCCACTATGGCTACACCTTC.